What follows are 8 T cell receptor beta chains derived from one specimen sequenced in a study of blood T cell repertoires in COVID-19. The method was immunoSEQ multiplex PCR; TCRdb's version includes in-frame clones alone and lacks a portion of them. The sample yields fewer than 250,000 clones, more than 80% seen once. Sequencing was done on a sample of PBMCs or T cells enriched from blood (not recorded which). These receptors were taken from a man in his 60s who had recovered from COVID-19.

This chain joins TRBV18 and TRBJ1-3; tentative D call: TRBD1 (6 bases). The CDR3 consists of 15 residues. Germline CDR1 KGHSH, CDR2 LQKENI. Trimming removed 6 bases at V and 1 base at J, with 13 bases between. CDR3 residues: CASSSETGSGNTIYF. Written as DNA, the CDR3 is TGTGCCAGCTCCAGCGAGACAGGATCTGGAAACACCATATATTTT.

The chain joins TRBV7-8 to TRBJ1-2; 7 nucleotides align to TRBD1. The CDR3 is 14 amino acids. V lost 1 base and J lost 8; bases outside the gene matches: 7. Germline V gene lookup returns CDR1 SGHVS and CDR2 FQNEAQ. The CDR3 DNA sequence: TGTGCCAGCAGCTTAGTAGGGGGCGCAGGAGGCTACACCTTC. Amino acids: CASSLVGGAGGYTF.

This clone occurred once. The chain couples TRBV5-6 to TRBJ2-2; D is undetermined. In germline, CDR1 is SGHDT, CDR2 YYEEEE. This CDR3 comprises 12 residues. V lost 4 bases to trimming and J lost 4 bases, with 5 bases between them. CDR3 protein: CASSRGTGELFF. CDR3 nucleotide sequence: TGTGCCAGCAGCCGCGGCACCGGGGAGCTGTTTTTT.

As regards this clone: Other DNA sequences in the same sample also yield this CDR3. The chain links TRBV7-2 to TRBJ1-5, with 8 bases identical to TRBD1. The junction had 1 base not matched to a gene; V was cut back by 4 bases and J by 2 bases. Per the germline V gene, CDR1 is SGHTA and CDR2 is FQGNSA. CDR3 length: 14 residues. CDR3 in amino acids: CASSSTGGNQPQHF. CDR3 in DNA: TGTGCCAGCAGCTCGACAGGGGGCAATCAGCCCCAGCATTTT.

The chain has TRBV5-1 and TRBJ1-6, with 7 bases that match TRBD1. The germline V gene has CDR1 SGHRS and CDR2 YFSETQ. The CDR3 has 14 residues. The junction had 4 bases not matched to a gene; V was cut back by 4 bases and J by 6 bases. The CDR3 loop is CASSAGQSNSPLHF. CDR3 sequence (DNA): TGCGCCAGCAGCGCGGGACAGAGTAATTCACCCCTCCACTTT.

This chain uses TRBV5-5 with TRBJ2-7, with 7 bases identical to TRBD1. The CDR3 spans 15 residues. Germline CDR1 and CDR2: SGHKS and YYEKEE (reference sequence). Unmatched junction bases numbered 7, after V lost 4 bases and J lost 0 bases. The CDR3 loop reads CASSVAGTDSYEQYF. CDR3 DNA: TGTGCCAGCAGCGTCGCCGGGACAGACTCCTACGAGCAGTACTTC.

The rearrangement joins TRBV10-3 to TRBJ1-1; D might be TRBD1 (5 bases). Trimming left V 5 bases short and J 3 bases short, with 13 bases between. Looked up from germline, CDR1 is ENHRY and CDR2 is SYGVKD. The CDR3 spans 14 residues. DNA of the CDR3: TGTGCCATCAGTTCAGGGATTGGTGACACTGAAGCTTTCTTT. It specifies CAISSGIGDTEAFF.

The J gene is TRBJ1-1, the V gene TRBV6-4; TRBD1 matches 7 bases. The CDR3 runs to 14 residues. Germline CDR1 MRHNA, CDR2 SNTAGT. V trimming: 6 bases; J trimming: 6 bases; junction bases outside the gene matches: 10. CDR3 amino acids: CASRGDSLMAEAFF. The CDR3 DNA reads TGTGCCAGCAGGGGGGACAGTCTAATGGCTGAAGCTTTCTTT.